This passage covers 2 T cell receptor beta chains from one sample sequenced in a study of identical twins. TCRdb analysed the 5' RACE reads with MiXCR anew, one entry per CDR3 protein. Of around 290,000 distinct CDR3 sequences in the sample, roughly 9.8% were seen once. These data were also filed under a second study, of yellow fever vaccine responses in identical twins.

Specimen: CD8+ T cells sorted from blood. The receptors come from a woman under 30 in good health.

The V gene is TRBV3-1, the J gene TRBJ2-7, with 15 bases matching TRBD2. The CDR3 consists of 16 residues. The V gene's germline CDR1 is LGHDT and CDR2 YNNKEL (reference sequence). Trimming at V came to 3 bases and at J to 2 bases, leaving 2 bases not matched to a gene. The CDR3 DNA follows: TGTGCCAGCAGCCACGGACTAGCGGGAGGGCCCTACGAGCAGTACTTC. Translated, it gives CASSHGLAGGPYEQYF.

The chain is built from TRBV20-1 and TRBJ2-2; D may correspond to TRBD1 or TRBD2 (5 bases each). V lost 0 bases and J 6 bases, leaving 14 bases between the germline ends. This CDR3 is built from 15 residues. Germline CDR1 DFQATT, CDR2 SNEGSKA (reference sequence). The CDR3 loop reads CSAREISRDAGELFF. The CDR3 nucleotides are TGCAGTGCTAGAGAGATCAGCAGGGACGCCGGGGAGCTGTTTTTT.